These 21 T cell receptor beta chains came from one sample sequenced in a study of shared clonotypes between healthy human individuals. Produced via immunoSEQ multiplex PCR; TCRdb's table is partial and in-frame only. This sample has 110,000 or so clones, with about 67% found just once. The source material was memory CD8+ T cells sorted from blood. Stated subset: CD45RO+ cells pooled with CCR7-negative TemRA cells. Receptors originate from a woman in her twenties or thirties in good health.

The genes are TRBV9 and TRBJ2-7; TRBD2 might be the D (5 bases). This CDR3 is built from 15 residues. CDR1 SGDLS and CDR2 YYNGEE come from the germline V gene. The V end was cut by 4 bases, the J end by 0 bases, with 14 bases between. The CDR3 coding sequence is TGTGCCAGCAGCCCCCTTGTGGGGAGCTCCTACGAGCAGTACTTC. Translation: CASSPLVGSSYEQYF.

This clone appeared many times. This chain connects TRBV10-2 to TRBJ2-7, with TRBD2 identical over 7 bases. CDR1 is WSHSY, CDR2 SAAADI, per germline. CDR3 length: 13 residues. With V trimmed by 2 bases and J by 7 bases, 5 bases remained unmatched. In nucleotides, the CDR3 is TGCGCCAGCAGTGAGCTAGCGGATGGGGAGCAGTACTTC. Protein sequence: CASSELADGEQYF.

V and J are TRBV13 and TRBJ2-7; D not certain. Per germline, CDR1 PRHDT and CDR2 FYEKMQ (reference sequence). The CDR3 spans 13 residues. V lost 2 bases to trimming and J lost 3 bases, with 8 bases between them. Here the CDR3 reads CASSLSWGYEQYF. For the CDR3, the DNA is TGTGCCAGCAGCTTATCCTGGGGCTACGAGCAGTACTTC.

The rearrangement links TRBV7-2 to TRBJ2-2; 9 nucleotides line up with TRBD2. The CDR3 spans 15 residues. Trimming took 3 bases from V and 5 from J; bases not matched to a gene: 4. In germline, CDR1 is SGHTA, CDR2 FQGNSA. The CDR3 sequence: CASSFLAGQTGELFF. Written as DNA, the CDR3 is TGTGCCAGCAGCTTCCTAGCGGGACAAACCGGGGAGCTGTTTTTT.

This clone was counted a few times. The rearrangement links TRBV27 to TRBJ1-1, with 7 bases lining up with TRBD1. CDR1 is MNHEY, CDR2 SMNVEV, per germline (reference sequence). The CDR3 loop spans 15 amino acids. V gave up 3 bases and J gave up 4 bases; unmatched junction bases: 8. The CDR3 region has the DNA TGTGCCAGCAGTTTCTCGACAGGGTTGATCACTGAAGCTTTCTTT. It yields the protein CASSFSTGLITEAFF.

This clone came up once. The chain employs TRBV5-4 and TRBJ2-1; tentatively, D is TRBD2 (6 bases). The CDR3 has 14 amino acids. V lost 4 bases and J lost 9, with 17 bases in between. CDR1 and CDR2 from the germline V gene are SGHNT and YYREEE (reference sequence). CDR3: CASSQGREFSEQFF. CDR3 nucleotides: TGTGCCAGCAGCCAAGGGCGGGAATTTAGTGAGCAGTTCTTC.

There are a few counts of this clone. CDR3 in DNA: TGCAGCGTTCCGGGAGGGGACAGGGGCGAGCAGTACTTC. The encoded protein is CSVPGGDRGEQYF. The genes are TRBV29-1 and TRBJ2-5, with TRBD1 identical over 10 bases. The J call may not be correct, given that the DNA end is closer to TRBJ2-7. Germline CDR1 reads SQVTM; CDR2 reads ANQGSEA. There are 13 residues in the CDR3.

This clone has at least ten counts. The chain has TRBV7-9 and TRBJ2-7, with D hard to call. The CDR3 consists of 13 residues. Trimming removed 1 base at V and 5 bases at J, with 9 bases between. Looked up from germline, CDR1 is SEHNR and CDR2 is FQNEAQ (reference sequence). Written as DNA, the CDR3 is TGTGCCAGCAGCTTAGGTCCCGTCAACGAGCAGTACTTC. This translates into CASSLGPVNEQYF. Looking up the rest from reference TRBV7-9 and TRBJ2-7 gives the full variable domain: DTGVSQNPRHKITKRGQNVTFRCDPISEHNRLYWYRQTLGQGPEFLTYFQNEAQLEKSRLLSDRFSAERPKGSFSTLEIQRTEQGDSAMYLCASSLGPVNEQYFGPGTRLTVT.

This chain links TRBV2 with TRBJ2-1; D not resolved. This CDR3 has 11 amino acids. Germline V gene lookup returns CDR1 SNHLY and CDR2 FYNNEI. V dropped 2 bases and J dropped 8 bases, with 4 bases sitting between them. The DNA for the CDR3 is TGTGCCAGCAGTGAAATCTATGAGCAGTTCTTC. This encodes CASSEIYEQFF. The whole variable domain, remainder taken from reference TRBV2 and TRBJ2-1, is EPEVTQTPSHQVTQMGQEVILRCVPISNHLYFYWYRQILGQKVEFLVSFYNNEISEKSEIFDDQFSVERPDGSNFTLKIRSTKLEDSAMYFCASSEIYEQFFGPGTRLTVL.

This clone was counted once. The CDR3 is CASSEEGQPQHF. The CDR3 DNA sequence: TGTGCCAGCAGTGAAGAGGGCCAGCCCCAGCATTTT. The chain carries TRBV25-1 and TRBJ1-5; D is undetermined. V gave up 2 bases and J gave up 7 bases, with 6 bases separating them. This CDR3 is 12 amino acids long. Per germline, CDR1 MGHDK and CDR2 SYGVNS. Complete variable domain (other parts from reference TRBV25-1 and TRBJ1-5): EADIYQTPRYLVIGTGKKITLECSQTMGHDKMYWYQQDPGMELHLIHYSYGVNSTEKGDLSSESTVSRIRTEHFPLTLESARPSHTSQYLCASSEEGQPQHFGDGTRLSIL.

The chain has TRBV28 and TRBJ1-6, with 7 bases aligning to TRBD1. Germline CDR1 and CDR2: MDHEN and SYDVKM. This CDR3 has 11 amino acids. V trimming: 6 bases; J trimming: 16 bases; junction bases outside the gene matches: 6. The CDR3 DNA sequence: TGTGCCAGCAGCCGGGACAGCCGGCTCCACTTT. Encoded protein: CASSRDSRLHF.

The J gene is TRBJ1-1, the V gene TRBV9, with D maybe TRBD1 (5 bases). The CDR3 is 14 amino acids. Trimming took off 1 base at V and 5 bases at J, with 12 bases between the two ends. Germline CDR1 and CDR2: SGDLS and YYNGEE. The CDR3 DNA reads TGTGCCAGCAGCGTATCAGGGAGTGGGACTGAAGCTTTCTTT. Amino acids: CASSVSGSGTEAFF. Looking up the rest from reference TRBV9 and TRBJ1-1 gives the full variable domain: DSGVTQTPKHLITATGQRVTLRCSPRSGDLSVYWYQQSLDQGLQFLIQYYNGEERAKGNILERFSAQQFPDLHSELNLSSLELGDSALYFCASSVSGSGTEAFFGQGTRLTVV.

The chain recombines TRBV11-2 with TRBJ2-2; D unresolved. CDR3 length: 16 amino acids. The ends were cut back, 5 bases at V and 4 bases at J, with 17 bases in the middle. In germline, CDR1 is SGHAT, CDR2 FQNNGV. In DNA form, the CDR3 reads TGTGCCAGCAGCGATACCGACGCCTGGGGCACCGGGGAGCTGTTTTTT. The encoded protein is CASSDTDAWGTGELFF.

The table lists this clone with many counts. The chain combines TRBV28 with TRBJ1-1, with D possibly TRBD1 on 5 matching bases. The germline V gene encodes CDR1 MDHEN and CDR2 SYDVKM. The V gene lost 7 bases and the J gene lost 6 bases, with 21 bases spanning the gap. The CDR3 sequence is 15 residues long. The chain's CDR3 is CASTPGGEEVSEAFF. Written as DNA, the CDR3 is TGTGCCAGCACCCCCGGGGGGGAGGAGGTCTCTGAAGCTTTCTTT.

This chain links TRBV7-5 with TRBJ1-2; TRBD1 was called by the table and not checked on the DNA. TRBV7-5 is shown as a pseudogene. The CDR3 covers 14 residues. For the CDR3, the DNA is TGTGCCAGCAGCCGACAGGGTGGGAACGATGGCTACACCTTC. Translating gives CASSRQGGNDGYTF.

V usage is TRBV5-1 and J usage is TRBJ2-3, with 7 bases that match TRBD2. V trimming: 7 bases; J trimming: 2 bases; junction bases outside the gene matches: 1. The CDR3 is 12 amino acids. Germline CDR1 and CDR2: SGHRS and YFSETQ. The DNA for the CDR3 is TGCGCCAGCGCGGGGGACACAGATACGCAGTATTTT. Protein: CASAGDTDTQYF.

The chain carries TRBV19 and TRBJ2-1; 12 nucleotides agree with TRBD1. The CDR3 has 20 amino acids. V lost 5 bases and J lost 8; bases outside the gene matches: 22. CDR1 and CDR2 from the germline V gene are LNHDA and SQIVND (reference sequence). The CDR3 bases are TGTGCCAGTAGTCGTCAGGGGATCTTCCGGGACAGGGGGCGTGAGGATGAGCAGTTCTTC. It specifies CASSRQGIFRDRGREDEQFF.

This chain links TRBV4-1 with TRBJ2-2; 8 nucleotides agree with TRBD1. V shed 1 base and J 1 base; nucleotides not matched to a gene: 2. Germline-derived CDR1 and CDR2 are MGHRA and YSYEKL. The CDR3 is 16 amino acids. The CDR3 DNA reads as TGCGCCAGCAGCCAAGCCGGGACAGGGAACACCGGGGAGCTGTTTTTT. It is translated as CASSQAGTGNTGELFF.

V usage is TRBV5-5 and J usage is TRBJ1-1; D is undetermined. The CDR3 spans 14 residues. Trimming removed 0 bases at V and 8 bases at J, with 14 bases between. CDR1 and CDR2 from the germline V gene are SGHKS and YYEKEE (reference sequence). CDR3 sequence: CASSLAESIWEAFF. CDR3 sequence (DNA): TGTGCCAGCAGCTTGGCGGAGTCTATTTGGGAAGCTTTCTTT.

This clone was counted only a few times. The chain is built from TRBV2 and TRBJ2-1, with 10 nucleotides matching TRBD2. CDR3 length: 16 residues. Trimming cost V 2 bases and J 6 bases; bases outside gene matches: 7. Germline lookup yields CDR1 SNHLY and CDR2 FYNNEI. CDR3 bases: TGTGCCAGCAGTGAAAGGGGGGCTAGCGGGAGCAATGAGCAGTTCTTC. Its translation: CASSERGASGSNEQFF. Looking up the rest from reference TRBV2 and TRBJ2-1 gives the full variable domain: EPEVTQTPSHQVTQMGQEVILRCVPISNHLYFYWYRQILGQKVEFLVSFYNNEISEKSEIFDDQFSVERPDGSNFTLKIRSTKLEDSAMYFCASSERGASGSNEQFFGPGTRLTVL.

This chain connects TRBV6-5 to TRBJ2-1; D ambiguous. The V gene lost 5 bases and the J gene lost 2 bases, with 13 bases spanning the gap. There are 15 residues in the CDR3. Germline V gene lookup returns CDR1 MNHEY and CDR2 SVGAGI. The CDR3 nucleotides are TGTGCCAGCAGTCGCACTAACGAAGCCTACAATGAGCAGTTCTTC. Protein product: CASSRTNEAYNEQFF.